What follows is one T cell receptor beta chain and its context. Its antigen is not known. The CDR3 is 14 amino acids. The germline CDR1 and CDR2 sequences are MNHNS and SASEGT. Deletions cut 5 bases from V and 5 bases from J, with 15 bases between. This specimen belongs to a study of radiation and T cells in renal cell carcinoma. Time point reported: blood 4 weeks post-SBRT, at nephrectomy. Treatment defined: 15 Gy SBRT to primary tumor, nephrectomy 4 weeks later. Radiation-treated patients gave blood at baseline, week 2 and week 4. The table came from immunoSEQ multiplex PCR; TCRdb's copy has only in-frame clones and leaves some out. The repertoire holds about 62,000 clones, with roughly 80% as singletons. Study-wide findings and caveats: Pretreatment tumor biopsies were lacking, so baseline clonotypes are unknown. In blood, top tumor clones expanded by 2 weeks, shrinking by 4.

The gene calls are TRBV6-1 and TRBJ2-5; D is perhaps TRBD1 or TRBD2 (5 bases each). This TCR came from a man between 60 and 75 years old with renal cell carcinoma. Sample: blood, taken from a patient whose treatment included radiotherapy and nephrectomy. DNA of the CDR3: TGTGCCAGCAGTCCCGGGACGGCTGGGGAGACCCAGTACTTC. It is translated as CASSPGTAGETQYF.